This TCR beta chain was identified during a study of shared clonotypes between healthy human individuals. Sequenced by immunoSEQ multiplex PCR; TCRdb stores in-frame clones only, minus some. The repertoire holds just over 2,000,000 clones, about 95% seen once, with about 1.1% in the top ten. In the naive CD8 group, cells lacked CD45RO and were positively selected for CCR7, so terminally differentiated effector memory CD45RA+ cells were left out. General study points: Estimated richness was generally greater in naive than memory subsets. Although depth was large, rarefaction showed that sequencing of the sorted subsets was incomplete. When compared with the clonotypes that were shared by all four sorted-subset donors, the non-shared clonotypes turned out to have lower generation probabilities.

In regard to this clone: Its antigen is currently unknown.

The CDR3 is made up of 14 amino acids. The germline CDR1 and CDR2 sequences are MNHEY and SVGAGI. V was trimmed by 5 bases and J by 2 bases, leaving 10 bases between them. Material for sequencing was naive CD8+ T cells sorted from blood. The chain joins TRBV6-5 to TRBJ1-5; D gene unclear. The source is a man between 18 and 29 years old in good health. DNA for the CDR3: TGTGCCAGCAGTCCGAATCTCGGCAATCAGCCCCAGCATTTT. Translation: CASSPNLGNQPQHF.